This is a list of T cell receptor beta chains from one sample in a study of blood T cell repertoires in COVID-19. The method was immunoSEQ multiplex PCR; TCRdb's version includes in-frame clones alone and lacks a portion of them. The sample yields over 250,000 clones, about 89% seen once. Sequenced input: peripheral blood. The receptor set was obtained from a man in his fifties or sixties with acute or convalescent COVID-19. The CDR3 runs from the conserved cysteine through the conserved F or W. The D gene is left open where the match is weak. Size tells how often a clone was seen (once, few, many) or the class of an expanded clone, and some rows leave it out.

j_gene | abundance | d_gene | v_gene | CDR3aa | CDR3nt
TRBJ2-5 | once | . | TRBV7-8 | CASSLVLGRETQYF | TGTGCCAGCAGCTTAGTGCTGGGGAGGGAGACCCAGTACTTC
TRBJ1-1 | . | . | TRBV3-1/TRBV3-2 | CASSPTGVTTEAFF | TGTGCCAGCAGCCCGACAGGCGTGACCACTGAAGCTTTCTTT
TRBJ2-7 | . | . | TRBV19 | CASSREGQASYEQYF | TGTGCCAGTAGTAGGGAGGGACAGGCCTCCTACGAGCAGTACTTC
TRBJ2-2 | . | TRBD1 | TRBV29-1 | CSVRTGTGNTGELFF | TGCAGCGTTCGGACCGGGACAGGAAACACCGGGGAGCTGTTTTTT
TRBJ2-5 | . | TRBD1 | TRBV7-3 | CASSPGTGQETQYF | TGTGCCAGCAGCCCCGGGACAGGACAAGAGACCCAGTACTTC
TRBJ1-6 | . | . | TRBV18 | CASSPTGFGSPLHF | TGTGCCAGCTCACCCACAGGGTTTGGGTCACCCCTCCACTTT
TRBJ1-6 | . | . | TRBV11-2 | CASSLRPRGSSYNSPLHF | TGTGCCAGCAGCTTACGCCCCAGAGGGAGCTCCTATAATTCACCCCTCCACTTT
TRBJ2-3 | . | . | TRBV9 | CASSVGGEGRDTQYF | TGTGCCAGCAGCGTAGGCGGGGAAGGGAGAGATACGCAGTATTTT
TRBJ1-4 | . | . | TRBV6-5 | CASRHRVATNEKLFF | TGTGCCAGCAGACATCGGGTCGCAACTAATGAAAAACTGTTTTTT
TRBJ1-5 | . | TRBD1 | TRBV2 | CASRVQGDGQPQHF | TGTGCCAGCAGAGTTCAGGGGGATGGTCAGCCCCAGCATTTT
TRBJ2-3 | . | TRBD1 | TRBV5-6 | CASSPTGGFGDTQYF | TGTGCCAGCAGCCCGACAGGGGGATTTGGAGATACGCAGTATTTT
TRBJ1-5 | . | . | TRBV5-6 | CASSFSGGEPKTQPQHF | TGTGCCAGCAGCTTCAGCGGGGGGGAACCTAAAACCCAGCCCCAGCATTTT
TRBJ1-4 | . | . | TRBV18 | CASSPQGPTNEKLFF | TGTGCCAGCTCACCGCAGGGTCCAACTAATGAAAAACTGTTTTTT
TRBJ2-6 | . | . | TRBV28 | CASSVWGEPPSGANVLTF | TGTGCCAGCAGTGTTTGGGGGGAACCCCCCTCGGGGGCCAACGTCCTGACTTTC
TRBJ2-5 | . | . | TRBV11-3 | CASSLGTQETQYF | TGTGCCAGCAGCTTGGGCACTCAAGAGACCCAGTACTTC
TRBJ1-1 | once | . | TRBV9 | CASSVGGQGYTEAFF | TGTGCCAGCAGCGTAGGGGGGCAGGGGTACACTGAAGCTTTCTTT
TRBJ2-6 | . | . | TRBV6-2/TRBV6-3 | CASSSGGATGANVLTF | TGTGCCAGCAGTTCCGGCGGGGCAACTGGGGCCAACGTCCTGACTTTC
TRBJ2-3 | . | TRBD2 | TRBV2 | CASSEVWDSGGSADTQYF | TGTGCCAGCAGTGAGGTTTGGGATAGCGGGGGGTCAGCAGATACGCAGTATTTT
TRBJ2-7 | few | TRBD2 | TRBV4-2 | CASSQDQGGGYEQYF | TGTGCCAGCAGCCAAGATCAGGGCGGGGGTTACGAGCAGTACTTC
TRBJ2-5 | . | . | TRBV7-9 | CASSFIHEAETQYF | TGTGCCAGCAGCTTTATCCACGAAGCGGAGACCCAGTACTTC
TRBJ1-3 | . | TRBD1 | TRBV7-6 | CASSQRTGGNTIYF | TGTGCCAGCAGCCAACGGACAGGCGGAAACACCATATATTTT
TRBJ2-2 | . | TRBD1 | TRBV10-3 | CAITRTGGIGELFF | TGTGCCATCACAAGGACAGGGGGAATCGGGGAGCTGTTTTTT
TRBJ1-1 | . | TRBD1 | TRBV4-1 | CASSQGPGGTEAFF | TGCGCCAGCAGCCAAGGCCCAGGGGGCACTGAAGCTTTCTTT
TRBJ2-1 | . | TRBD1 | TRBV5-4 | CASSLGGTDNEQFF | TGTGCCAGCAGCTTGGGTGGGACAGACAATGAGCAGTTCTTC
TRBJ1-1 | . | . | TRBV19 | CASSPGGVNTEAFF | TGTGCCAGTAGCCCGGGGGGGGTGAACACTGAAGCTTTCTTT
TRBJ2-3 | . | TRBD1 | TRBV6-5 | CASSSKDRGHTDTQYF | TGTGCCAGCAGTTCGAAGGACAGGGGTCACACAGATACGCAGTATTTT
TRBJ2-5 | . | TRBD1 | TRBV11-2 | CASSLGGQGGETQYF | TGTGCCAGCAGCTTAGGAGGACAGGGTGGGGAGACCCAGTACTTC
TRBJ1-4 | . | . | TRBV2 | CASSPNGGHEKLFF | TGTGCCAGCAGTCCCAACGGGGGACATGAAAAACTGTTTTTT
TRBJ2-1 | . | . | TRBV24-1 | CATSDGVEQFF | TGTGCCACCAGTGACGGGGTTGAGCAGTTCTTC
TRBJ1-1 | . | . | TRBV7-2 | CASSAPMNTEAFF | TGTGCCAGCAGCGCACCTATGAACACTGAAGCTTTCTTT
TRBJ2-2 | . | TRBD1 | TRBV7-2 | CASSLSGGTGELFF | TGTGCCAGCAGCTTATCAGGGGGCACCGGGGAGCTGTTTTTT
TRBJ1-3 | . | . | TRBV6-1 | CASSEGRESSGNTIYF | TGTGCCAGCAGTGAGGGCAGGGAATCATCTGGAAACACCATATATTTT
TRBJ2-7 | once | . | TRBV21-1 | CASIPKADSSYEQYF | TGTGCCAGCATCCCAAAGGCGGACAGCTCCTACGAGCAGTACTTC